The 30 T cell receptor beta chains below were found in one sample sequenced in a study of T cell changes during pregnancy in multiple sclerosis. The table came from immunoSEQ multiplex PCR; TCRdb's copy has only in-frame clones and leaves some out. Of 35,000 or so clones listed, 92% are singletons. Specimen: CD4+ T cells from peripheral blood mononuclear cells, collected after pregnancy. The receptors come from a female donor with multiple sclerosis, enrolled in a pregnancy study.

This chain uses TRBV10-3 with TRBJ1-4, with D perhaps TRBD1 (6 bases). Germline lookup yields CDR1 ENHRY and CDR2 SYGVKD. This CDR3 is built from 15 residues. V was clipped by 4 bases and J by 5 bases, with 14 bases between them. The CDR3 nucleotides are TGTGCCATCAGTGCAGAGGGGGGGAGGAATGAAAAACTGTTTTTT. Amino acids: CAISAEGGRNEKLFF.

The genes are TRBV9 and TRBJ1-1, with D perhaps TRBD1 (6 bases). Germline-derived CDR1 and CDR2 are SGDLS and YYNGEE. V was pared by 4 bases and J by 7 bases, with 23 bases between. The CDR3 is 16 amino acids. CDR3 in DNA: TGTGCCAGCAGCCCCCGCCAGGGGCCCCCTGACGGTGAAGCTTTCTTT. This translates into CASSPRQGPPDGEAFF.

V gene TRBV19 combines with J gene TRBJ2-2, with D hard to call. The CDR3 loop spans 12 amino acids. The germline gives CDR1 LNHDA, CDR2 SQIVND (reference sequence). Between the trimmed V and J ends, which lost 1 base and 8 bases, there was a span of 5 bases. In DNA, the CDR3 is TGTGCCAGTAGTATAGGGAGAGGGGAGCTGTTTTTT. It translates to CASSIGRGELFF.

The V call is TRBV15, the J call TRBJ2-7, with 9 bases fitting TRBD1. Germline V gene sequence: CDR1 LNHNV, CDR2 YYDKDF (reference sequence). Unmatched junction bases numbered 6, after V lost 0 bases and J lost 6 bases. This CDR3 region has 15 residues. This chain's CDR3 is CATSREKGTGSEQYF. DNA of the CDR3: TGTGCCACCAGCAGAGAGAAAGGGACAGGGTCCGAGCAGTACTTC.

This clone was counted once. This chain uses TRBV7-2 with TRBJ2-3; D possibly corresponds to TRBD2 (7 bases). Germline CDR1 and CDR2: SGHTA and FQGNSA. This CDR3 has 15 amino acids. The V end was cut by 7 bases, the J end by 6 bases, with 20 bases between. CDR3 sequence reads: CASTPPGGGGDTQYF. CDR3 sequence (DNA): TGTGCCAGCACCCCCCCTGGGGGGGGCGGGGATACGCAGTATTTT.

This chain links TRBV5-4 with TRBJ1-2, with D maybe TRBD1 (5 bases). This CDR3 has 16 residues. Germline loops: CDR1 SGHNT, CDR2 YYREEE (reference sequence). V gave up 0 bases and J gave up 1 base, with 13 bases separating them. For the CDR3, the DNA is TGTGCCAGCAGCTTGGGGGGCATGGGCCGTAACTATGGCTACACCTTC. Translating gives CASSLGGMGRNYGYTF.

The chain recombines TRBV7-9 with TRBJ1-1; D ambiguous. Trimming removed 2 bases from V and 1 base from J, with 5 bases in between. The CDR3 spans 13 residues. Germline CDR1 SEHNR, CDR2 FQNEAQ (reference sequence). CDR3 loop: CASSLFSNTEAFF. CDR3 bases: TGTGCCAGCAGCTTATTCTCGAACACTGAAGCTTTCTTT. The complete variable domain, with remaining parts taken from reference TRBV7-9 and TRBJ1-1, reads DTGVSQNPRHKITKRGQNVTFRCDPISEHNRLYWYRQTLGQGPEFLTYFQNEAQLEKSRLLSDRFSAERPKGSFSTLEIQRTEQGDSAMYLCASSLFSNTEAFFGQGTRLTVV.

V gene TRBV5-5 combines with J gene TRBJ1-2, with TRBD1 matching over 12 bases. The CDR3 extends over 17 amino acids. V dropped 0 bases and J dropped 4; count of bases not matched to a gene: 7. Germline-derived CDR1 and CDR2 are SGHKS and YYEKEE (reference sequence). CDR3 amino acids: CASSLVGGTGGVYGYTF. The CDR3, as DNA: TGTGCCAGCAGCTTGGTAGGTGGGACAGGGGGCGTCTATGGCTACACCTTC.

This chain uses TRBV5-4 with TRBJ2-5; D is undetermined. V was clipped by 1 base and J by 0 bases, with 7 bases between them. Per the germline V gene, CDR1 is SGHNT and CDR2 is YYREEE (reference sequence). CDR3 length: 14 amino acids. The CDR3 nucleotides read TGTGCCAGCAGCTTGATACACGACCAAGAGACCCAGTACTTC. Translated: CASSLIHDQETQYF. Supplemented by reference TRBV5-4 and TRBJ2-5, the full variable domain reads ETGVTQSPTHLIKTRGQQVTLRCSSQSGHNTVSWYQQALGQGPQFIFQYYREEENGRGNFPPRFSGLQFPNYSSELNVNALELDDSALYLCASSLIHDQETQYFGPGTRLLVL.

V is TRBV5-1 and J is TRBJ1-1; D is unresolved. The V gene lost 0 bases and the J gene lost 0 bases, with 15 bases spanning the gap. Germline V gene sequence: CDR1 SGHRS, CDR2 YFSETQ. This CDR3 is 17 amino acids long. DNA of the CDR3: TGCGCCAGCAGCTTGGGGTGGTCCTCGGTCATGAACACTGAAGCTTTCTTT. This sequence encodes CASSLGWSSVMNTEAFF.

This clone came up a few times. V and J are TRBV7-2 and TRBJ1-1; no clear D gene. CDR3 length: 15 amino acids. V was pared by 5 bases and J by 5 bases, with 18 bases between. Germline CDR1 and CDR2: SGHTA and FQGNSA. The CDR3 here is CASSELPTSGTEAFF. Written as DNA, the CDR3 is TGTGCCAGCAGCGAGCTCCCCACTTCGGGGACTGAAGCTTTCTTT.

V and J are TRBV12-5 and TRBJ2-1, with D maybe TRBD1 (6 bases). The CDR3 extends over 15 amino acids. Germline V gene data show CDR1 as LGHNT and CDR2 as FRNRAP. V lost 5 bases and J 2 bases, leaving 13 bases between the germline ends. The CDR3 DNA sequence: TGTGCTAGTGGTGTACAGGGAAGAACCTACAATGAGCAGTTCTTC. Translating gives CASGVQGRTYNEQFF.

V usage is TRBV5-1 and J usage is TRBJ2-7, with no clear D. The V gene lost 3 bases and the J gene lost 2 bases, with 12 bases spanning the gap. The length of the CDR3 is 14 residues. The germline gives CDR1 SGHRS, CDR2 YFSETQ. The CDR3 bases are TGCGCCAGCAGCTCGACTTCAGCAACCTACGAGCAGTACTTC. Amino acids: CASSSTSATYEQYF. The whole variable domain, remainder taken from reference TRBV5-1 and TRBJ2-7, is KAGVTQTPRYLIKTRGQQVTLSCSPISGHRSVSWYQQTPGQGLQFLFEYFSETQRNKGNFPGRFSGRQFSNSRSEMNVSTLELGDSALYLCASSSTSATYEQYFGPGTRLTVT.

This chain links TRBV6-5 with TRBJ2-2; D is ambiguous. The V and J ends lost 0 bases and 3 bases respectively, with 11 bases between them. Germline CDR1 MNHEY, CDR2 SVGAGI. The CDR3 totals 16 residues. CDR3: CASSYSRLSYTGELFF. CDR3 DNA: TGTGCCAGCAGTTACTCGAGATTGTCCTACACCGGGGAGCTGTTTTTT.

The chain has TRBV7-6 and TRBJ1-3; no clear D. From germline, CDR1 is SGHVS and CDR2 FNYEAQ. The length of the CDR3 is 15 residues. Trimming stripped 3 bases from V and 0 bases from J, with 9 bases between. The CDR3 protein is CASSLRESSGNTIYF. The CDR3 DNA is TGTGCCAGCAGCTTGCGGGAGAGCTCTGGAAACACCATATATTTT.

The chain employs TRBV5-1 and TRBJ2-1, with D unclear. The germline gives CDR1 SGHRS, CDR2 YFSETQ. V lost 0 bases and J lost 8, with 3 bases in between. This CDR3 has 11 amino acids. The CDR3 sequence: CASSLAYEQFF. CDR3 DNA: TGCGCCAGCAGCTTGGCGTATGAGCAGTTCTTC.

The chain carries TRBV7-2 and TRBJ2-5; D gene uncertain. CDR3 length: 13 amino acids. V lost 5 bases, J lost 2 bases, and 9 bases lay in between. The germline V gene has CDR1 SGHTA and CDR2 FQGNSA. The CDR3 is CASSLTAQETQYF. Written as DNA, the CDR3 is TGTGCCAGCAGCCTAACTGCTCAAGAGACCCAGTACTTC.

The gene calls are TRBV11-2 and TRBJ2-5; D is ambiguous. V lost 6 bases and J 2 bases, leaving 4 bases between the germline ends. The CDR3 contains 11 residues. The germline V gene has CDR1 SGHAT and CDR2 FQNNGV. The CDR3 spells CASRSQETQYF. As DNA, the CDR3 is TGTGCCAGCAGATCACAAGAGACCCAGTACTTC.

This clone was counted only a few times. The identical CDR3 is also encoded by other nucleotide sequences in the sample. This chain links TRBV9 with TRBJ1-6; 9 nucleotides line up with TRBD1. The CDR3 contains 15 residues. Germline loops: CDR1 SGDLS, CDR2 YYNGEE. Trimming cost V 3 bases and J 6 bases; bases outside gene matches: 4. The CDR3 nucleotides are TGTGCCAGCAGCGAGGGGACAGGGAGTAATTCACCCCTCCACTTT. It encodes CASSEGTGSNSPLHF.

The chain is built from TRBV6-1 and TRBJ2-6, with TRBD2 identical over 7 bases. Per germline, CDR1 MNHNS and CDR2 SASEGT. V lost 10 bases and J lost 2; bases outside the gene matches: 8. The CDR3 is 15 amino acids. Here the CDR3 DNA reads TGTGCCACTTGGGAGGGGACGGCTGGGGCCAACGTCCTGACTTTC. It codes for CATWEGTAGANVLTF.

V gene TRBV11-2 combines with J gene TRBJ2-7, with TRBD1 matching 7 bases. The V segment lost 4 bases and the J segment 2 bases; nucleotides outside the gene matches: 8. The germline V gene has CDR1 SGHAT and CDR2 FQNNGV. The length of the CDR3 is 15 residues. CDR3 coding DNA: TGTGCCAGCAGCTCCTCCGGGACAGCTACCTACGAGCAGTACTTC. The encoded protein is CASSSSGTATYEQYF.

The chain is built from TRBV6-1 and TRBJ2-2, with a weak D call TRBD1 (6 bases). Trimming took off 6 bases at V and 0 bases at J, with 11 bases between the two ends. The CDR3 is 15 residues long. Germline V gene sequence: CDR1 MNHNS, CDR2 SASEGT. The CDR3 here is CASSQGQSNTGELFF. CDR3 nucleotide sequence: TGTGCCAGCAGCCAAGGACAGTCGAACACCGGGGAGCTGTTTTTT.

V usage is TRBV7-2 and J usage is TRBJ2-2; 8 bases are shared with TRBD1. V shed 5 bases and J 4 bases; nucleotides not matched to a gene: 9. CDR1 and CDR2 (germline): SGHTA, FQGNSA. The CDR3 runs to 16 residues. The CDR3 DNA sequence: TGTGCCAGCAGCAGAGACAGGGGATCTCCCACCGGGGAGCTGTTTTTT. It translates to CASSRDRGSPTGELFF.

Only one count was recorded for this clone. The chain recombines TRBV10-2 with TRBJ2-4, with 7 bases aligning to TRBD1. Germline trimming cut 4 bases from V and 8 bases from J; bases unmatched to any gene: 11. There are 15 residues in the CDR3. Germline V gene sequence: CDR1 WSHSY, CDR2 SAAADI. The CDR3 nucleotides are TGCGCCAGCAGTGCGCTGGACAGGAGGCCGTACATTCAGTACTTC. This gives the protein CASSALDRRPYIQYF.

The chain couples TRBV28 to TRBJ2-7; 7 bases agree with TRBD2. Trimming removed 5 bases from V and 4 bases from J; junction bases left unmatched: 14. The V gene's germline CDR1 is MDHEN and CDR2 SYDVKM. CDR3 size: 16 residues. The CDR3 region is CASSQRLAEATYEQYF. In DNA, the CDR3 is TGTGCCAGCAGTCAACGACTAGCCGAAGCCACTTACGAGCAGTACTTC.

The rearrangement links TRBV18 to TRBJ1-5, with 11 bases lining up with TRBD1. Looked up from germline, CDR1 is KGHSH and CDR2 is LQKENI. Losses at the gene ends were 5 bases for V and 4 bases for J; bases not matched to a gene: 7. CDR3 length equals 16 residues. This chain's CDR3 is CASSVPGTGGNQPQHF. CDR3 nucleotide sequence: TGTGCCAGCTCAGTCCCCGGGACAGGGGGAAATCAGCCCCAGCATTTT.

The chain combines TRBV5-8 with TRBJ1-1; 7 bases are a match to TRBD1. Germline loops: CDR1 SGHTS, CDR2 YDEGEE. The ends lost 3 bases at V and 1 base at J; junction bases unmatched: 6. CDR3 length: 15 amino acids. In DNA form, the CDR3 reads TGTGCCAGCAGCTCCATCCGGGACAGGAACACTGAAGCTTTCTTT. Translated: CASSSIRDRNTEAFF.

V and J are TRBV5-1 and TRBJ2-2, with D maybe TRBD1 (6 bases). Trimming took off 4 bases at V and 6 bases at J, with 16 bases between the two ends. Germline V gene data show CDR1 as SGHRS and CDR2 as YFSETQ. The CDR3 has 15 residues. CDR3 nucleotides: TGCGCCAGCAGCATAACAGGGCTTGTGTCCGGGGAGCTGTTTTTT. This gives the protein CASSITGLVSGELFF.

This chain uses TRBV5-1 with TRBJ2-7; 9 nucleotides match TRBD1. The CDR3 runs 15 residues. The V gene end was trimmed by 2 bases and the J gene end by 0 bases; junction bases not matched to a gene: 3. CDR1 SGHRS and CDR2 YFSETQ come from the germline V gene. The CDR3 reads CASSFGTGFSYEQYF. CDR3 nucleotide sequence: TGCGCCAGCAGCTTCGGGACAGGGTTCTCCTACGAGCAGTACTTC.

The rearrangement links TRBV15 to TRBJ1-2, with a weak D call TRBD1 (5 bases). Germline V gene data show CDR1 as LNHNV and CDR2 as YYDKDF (reference sequence). CDR3 length: 15 amino acids. Trimming pared 0 bases from V and 4 bases from J, leaving 12 bases between. CDR3 DNA: TGTGCCACCAGCAGAGATAGCGGGACGACCTATGGCTACACCTTC. Its translation: CATSRDSGTTYGYTF.